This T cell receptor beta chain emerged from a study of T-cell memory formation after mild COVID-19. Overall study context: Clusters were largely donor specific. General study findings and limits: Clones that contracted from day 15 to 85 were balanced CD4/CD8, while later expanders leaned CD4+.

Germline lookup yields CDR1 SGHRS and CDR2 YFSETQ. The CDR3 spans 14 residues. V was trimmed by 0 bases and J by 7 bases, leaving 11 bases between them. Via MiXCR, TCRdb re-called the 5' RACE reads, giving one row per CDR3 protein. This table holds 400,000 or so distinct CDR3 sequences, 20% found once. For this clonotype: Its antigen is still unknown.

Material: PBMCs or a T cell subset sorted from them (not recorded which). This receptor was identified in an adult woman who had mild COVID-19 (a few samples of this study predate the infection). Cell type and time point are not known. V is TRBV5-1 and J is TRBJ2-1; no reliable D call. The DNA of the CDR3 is TGCGCCAGCAGCTTGGTGAGTTTGGGTAATGAGCAGTTCTTC. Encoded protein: CASSLVSLGNEQFF.